Listed below are T cell receptor beta chains from one sample, sequenced in a study of OX40 agonist ivuxolimab in advanced cancers. Libraries were prepared by immunoSEQ multiplex PCR; TCRdb keeps only in-frame clonotypes and omits some of them. Of roughly 120,000 clones in the sample, approximately 90% were seen once. Sequenced here: CD4+ or CD8+ T cells sorted from blood, sampled in a trial of the OX40 agonist ivuxolimab. The receptor source for this set is an adult with an advanced solid tumor such as melanoma, head and neck, liver or kidney cancer. Each CDR3 is given with its conserved first and last residue. The D gene is left open where the match is weak. A row's size may be missing; if present it is once, few, many or a size class.

v_gene	j_gene	d_gene	abundance	CDR3aa	CDR3nt
TRBV7-6	TRBJ1-1	NA	NA	CASSLVQGDTEAFF	TGTGCCAGCAGCTTAGTTCAGGGTGATACTGAAGCTTTCTTT
TRBV7-9	TRBJ2-1	NA	many	CASSHGVTRDEQFF	TGTGCCAGCTCCCACGGGGTTACGAGGGATGAGCAGTTCTTC
TRBV6-5	TRBJ1-1	NA	NA	CASSYQSRHMNTEAFF	TGTGCCAGCAGTTACCAATCCAGGCATATGAACACTGAAGCTTTCTTT
TRBV10-3	TRBJ1-5	NA	NA	CAISPTGFQPQHF	TGTGCCATCAGCCCAACAGGGTTTCAGCCCCAGCATTTT
TRBV10-3	TRBJ2-1	TRBD2	few	CAISDTTSGVNEQFF	TGTGCCATCAGTGACACGACTAGCGGGGTCAATGAGCAGTTCTTC
TRBV6-5	TRBJ1-6	NA	NA	CASSYTGNSPLHF	TGTGCCAGCAGTTACACCGGGAACTCACCCCTCCACTTT
TRBV1	TRBJ1-1	NA	NA	CTSSPHQGAPDGTEAFF	TGCACCAGCAGCCCTCACCAGGGGGCCCCAGATGGGACTGAAGCTTTCTTT
TRBV9	TRBJ2-3	NA	NA	CASSVEGGIDTQYF	TGTGCCAGCAGCGTAGAGGGGGGAATAGATACGCAGTATTTT
TRBV27	TRBJ2-3	NA	NA	CASSLSAGVDTQYF	TGTGCCAGCAGTTTATCGGCCGGAGTGGATACGCAGTATTTT
TRBV6-5	TRBJ1-2	NA	NA	CASSSPGGWAYGYTF	TGTGCCAGCAGTTCCCCCGGGGGGTGGGCCTATGGCTACACCTTC
TRBV20-1	TRBJ2-5	NA	NA	CSAGPGETQYF	TGCAGTGCTGGACCTGGGGAGACCCAGTACTTC
TRBV28	TRBJ2-7	NA	NA	CASSFEGTSSYEQYF	TGTGCCAGCAGTTTTGAGGGTACTAGCTCCTACGAGCAGTACTTC
TRBV7-9	TRBJ2-5	TRBD2	few	CASSLGTSGGARETQYF	TGTGCCAGCAGCTTAGGGACTAGCGGGGGGGCGAGAGAGACCCAGTACTTC
TRBV4-1	TRBJ2-3	TRBD2	NA	CASSTSKISGGAPDTQYF	TGCGCCAGCAGCACAAGTAAAATCAGCGGGGGGGCCCCGGATACGCAGTATTTT
TRBV6-6	TRBJ2-7	TRBD1	few	CASTQTLQGGSYEQYF	TGTGCCAGCACCCAGACACTACAGGGGGGTTCCTACGAGCAGTACTTC
TRBV6-5	TRBJ2-7	TRBD1	once	CASRRPGGEQYF	TGTGCCAGCCGTCGACCAGGGGGCGAGCAGTACTTC
TRBV6-1	TRBJ2-7	NA	once	CASSGPGWPFSEQYF	TGTGCCAGCAGTGGTCCGGGCTGGCCGTTCTCCGAGCAGTACTTC
TRBV5-1	TRBJ2-7	NA	NA	CASSPFETTGRRGEQYF	TGCGCCAGCAGTCCTTTCGAGACGACAGGTAGAAGAGGCGAGCAGTACTTC
TRBV5-1	TRBJ1-4	NA	NA	CASSSGPKDEKLFF	TGCGCCAGCAGCTCGGGACCTAAGGACGAAAAACTGTTTTTT
TRBV29-1	TRBJ2-5	TRBD2	NA	CSGGGSVLETQYF	TGCAGCGGGGGGGGTTCTGTCCTCGAGACCCAGTACTTC
TRBV7-2	TRBJ2-1	NA	NA	CASSSGTRLVSNEQFF	TGTGCCAGCAGCTCTGGTACCCGGCTAGTCAGCAATGAGCAGTTCTTC
TRBV11-3	TRBJ2-1	NA	NA	CASSSYEGVSNEQFF	TGTGCCAGCAGCTCATACGAAGGGGTTAGTAATGAGCAGTTCTTC
TRBV6-5	TRBJ1-1	NA	NA	CASRLTANTEAFF	TGTGCCAGCAGGCTGACAGCGAACACTGAAGCTTTCTTT
TRBV27	TRBJ1-2	TRBD1	NA	CASRDRGDGYTF	TGTGCCAGCCGAGACAGGGGAGATGGCTACACCTTC
TRBV4-3	TRBJ1-5	NA	NA	CASSLERGPRGSNQPQHF	TGCGCCAGCAGCCTAGAGCGGGGGCCTCGCGGTAGCAATCAGCCCCAGCATTTT
TRBV28	TRBJ1-6	NA	NA	CASLGRLDSPLHF	TGTGCCAGCCTGGGACGCTTGGATTCACCCCTCCACTTT
TRBV6-5	TRBJ1-1	NA	NA	CASSASSAGTEAFF	TGTGCCAGCAGTGCCTCATCGGCGGGCACTGAAGCTTTCTTT
TRBV7-9	TRBJ2-2	NA	NA	CASSPTAGRTGELFF	TGTGCCAGCAGCCCGACAGCAGGGAGAACCGGGGAGCTGTTTTTT
TRBV6-5	TRBJ2-3	NA	NA	CASSGTNTDTQYF	TGTGCCAGCAGTGGAACCAACACAGATACGCAGTATTTT
TRBV27	TRBJ1-2	TRBD1	NA	CASSLSDRAAGYTF	TGTGCCAGCAGTTTAAGTGACAGGGCAGCCGGCTACACCTTC
TRBV7-2	TRBJ2-1	NA	NA	CASSLDRSGISNEQFF	TGTGCCAGCAGCTTAGACCGATCGGGAATCTCTAATGAGCAGTTCTTC
TRBV29-1	TRBJ2-1	TRBD2	NA	CSLMGRGGDNEQFF	TGCAGCCTGATGGGGCGCGGGGGGGACAATGAGCAGTTCTTC
TRBV4-3	TRBJ2-7	NA	NA	CASSQRVGDEQYF	TGCGCCAGCAGCCAACGGGTGGGAGACGAGCAGTACTTC
TRBV6-5	TRBJ1-6	TRBD1	NA	CASRRTGTENSPLHF	TGTGCCAGCAGGAGAACCGGGACAGAAAATTCACCCCTCCACTTT
TRBV18	TRBJ2-1	NA	NA	CASSPRGGAKFF	TGTGCCAGCTCACCACGGGGGGGCGCGAAGTTCTTC
TRBV5-1	TRBJ2-3	NA	NA	CASSLAGGGTDTQYF	TGCGCCAGCAGCTTGGCTGGCGGGGGCACAGATACGCAGTATTTT
TRBV7-9	TRBJ1-2	NA	NA	CASSLERTPVLGGYTF	TGTGCCAGCAGCTTAGAACGGACCCCGGTTTTGGGTGGCTACACCTTC
TRBV6-1	TRBJ1-2	NA	once	CASSESGGGPRGLYGYTF	TGTGCCAGCAGTGAGTCGGGTGGCGGGCCCCGAGGGCTATACGGCTACACCTTC
TRBV5-1	TRBJ1-4	NA	NA	CASSPESTPTAKLFF	TGCGCCAGCAGCCCCGAATCAACCCCTACCGCAAAACTGTTTTTT
TRBV28	TRBJ2-7	NA	NA	CASSPPGHNYEQYF	TGTGCCAGCAGTCCCCCGGGACACAACTACGAGCAGTACTTC
TRBV10-3	TRBJ1-4	NA	NA	CAIREGIEANEKLFF	TGTGCCATCAGAGAGGGTATCGAGGCTAATGAAAAACTGTTTTTT
TRBV11-1	TRBJ2-3	TRBD2	NA	CASSLSGGRADTQYF	TGTGCCAGCAGCTTAAGTGGGGGGAGGGCAGATACGCAGTATTTT